The entry below gives a single T cell receptor beta chain sequence along with its context. This clonotype came up many times. The antigen this receptor binds is unknown. Base-call qualities are not available, and no considerably larger clone is one nucleotide away. This sample is drawn from a study of T cells in Graves' hyperthyroidism and ophthalmopathy (dated by TCRdb to about 2019). Study-level background: Peripheral blood was collected at initial diagnosis, before any treatment. In addition, the study compared T-cell repertoires in thyroid tissue and in blood from five to seven Graves' hyperthyroidism patients. Prospective prediction of ophthalmopathy was tested in an independent validation cohort of fewer than 20 hyperthyroidism patients and some 17 patients who later progressed to ophthalmopathy. To identify distinguishing TCR V-J signatures, a discovery cohort of 100 patients was used, comprising 43 with Graves' ophthalmopathy and about 59 with stable Graves' hyperthyroidism. Following sampling, methimazole starting at 30 mg daily was given to hyperthyroidism patients, and high-dose intravenous methylprednisolone was given to ophthalmopathy patients. The roughly 100 discovery patients were divided at random into training and test sets in a 7:3 ratio. The paper reports TCR Vbeta CDR3 sequencing of approximately 140 peripheral blood samples: under 45 ophthalmopathy, 70 to 85 hyperthyroidism and around 17 progressor patients. Overall study outcomes, separate from this receptor: Most expanded thyroid clonotypes (frequency above 0.001) were also detected in blood, suggesting blood repertoires may reflect thyroid immune responses. During validation, the model predicted progression to ophthalmopathy a median of approximately 6.5 months ahead of onset, with roughly 65% sensitivity and about 72% specificity. Sample size was not statistically predetermined, and blinding of investigators to group allocation was not performed. Ophthalmopathy was separated from stable hyperthyroidism by a 13 V-J signature model, with around 90% sensitivity and just over 81% specificity obtained in cross-validation and 80%/75% obtained in testing.

The TCR beta CDR3 regions were amplified from the RNA transcripts. The TCR CDR3 was subjected to a first round of RT-PCR using the HTBI primer set and the Qiagen OneStep RT-PCR kit. A second multiplex PCR round built the libraries, followed by size selection and purification. Sequencing of the libraries was done on an Illumina HiSeq2000 using paired-end 100 bp reads. As for the authors' bioinformatics: SOAPnuke was used to process the raw data, removing reads that contained adapters or uncalled bases, had a mean Phred below 15, or lacked an exact match to the constant primer or identifier. COPE v1.2.5 was used to merge high-quality paired reads, and clonotypes were defined as unique nucleotide sequences. MiTCR v1.1 was used to align the clonotypes against IMGT TRBV, TRBD and TRBJ reference segments. Analysis was restricted to V-J combinations with a frequency above 0.0001, which covered about 99% of repertoires. A TCS score was defined as the ratio between F50 (clonal expansion) and ExV (chaos), using BLOSUM62-based TCRdist between CDR3 peptides within each V-J. Welch's t-statistics and random forest reduced 500 to 650 V-J features to about 13, which were used in a naive Bayes classifier (R e1071). The public reads were reprocessed in TCRdb via fastp at Q25 and MiXCR, keeping in-frame beta chains. Rows are combined by CDR3 protein, so each entry shows the most common genes and DNA. The V and J calls come from TCRdb's annotation, not from the publication. In all, the sample holds 690,000 or so distinct CDR3 sequences, and over 15% of those were seen once. Around 17% of the sample goes to the ten largest clones.

The CDR3 contains 14 residues, cysteine and phenylalanine counted. This entry keeps only the CDR3 DNA: 42 bases, framed from base 1. CDR1 SGHKS and CDR2 YYEKEE are derived from the germline V gene (reference sequence). Trimming takes 4 bases from V and 2 bases from J, and the germline ends sit 12 bases apart. Hyperthyroidism patients were aged 18 to 65 years and newly diagnosed, with disease duration of less than 2 months. Any patient with an uncontrolled infection, another autoimmune disease, pregnancy or lactation was excluded. Diagnoses were based on clinical symptoms, serum thyroxine and TRAb, thyroid ultrasound and orbital computed tomography. Blood from progressor patients was collected at the time of first diagnosis with hyperthyroidism, before any ophthalmopathy symptoms had appeared. Ficoll-Paque density gradient centrifugation was used to isolate PBMCs from 8.5 to 10 ml of fresh peripheral blood. Progressor patients were first diagnosed with Graves' hyperthyroidism and then developed ophthalmopathy during follow-up. Total RNA was extracted using Trizol reagent, and RNA quality was assessed on an Agilent 2100 Bioanalyzer.

The TCR comes from a woman aged 50 to 60 with Graves' hyperthyroidism that later progressed to Graves' ophthalmopathy. The sequenced material came from blood. The chain employs TRBV5-5 and TRBJ1-2; no D gene is confidently identified. The nucleotides read TGTGCCAGCAGCGAGACGGGCAGGAACTATGGCTACACCTTC. Translated, this gives CASSETGRNYGYTF.